What follows describes a single T cell receptor (beta chain). Trimming removed 8 bases from V and 5 bases from J, with 18 bases in between. Germline CDR1 SNHLY, CDR2 FYNNEI. This CDR3 comprises 14 residues. The authors' processing: Scientists estimated how many nucleated cells there were by amplifying reference gene primers. Method: immunoSEQ multiplex PCR; TCRdb's copy keeps in-frame clones and lacks some. V and J calls and clone size are given by that table; D and trimming were obtained from the DNA. This table has 30,000 to 45,000 clones, 70% to 90% appearing once. The data are from a study of blood T cell repertoires in COVID-19. Whole-study context: The United States, Italy and Spain provided the acute and convalescent COVID-19 samples. The analysed material was cDNA or gDNA that came from T cells, B-cell-depleted T cells, or PBMCs.

The sequenced sample was peripheral blood. V usage is TRBV2 and J usage is TRBJ1-1; D is undetermined. The receptor's source is a man aged 70 or older with acute or convalescent COVID-19. The CDR3 spells CASLSGSVRTEAFF. CDR3 in DNA: TGTGCCAGCCTATCCGGGTCCGTTCGAACTGAAGCTTTCTTT. Supplemented by reference TRBV2 and TRBJ1-1, the full variable domain reads EPEVTQTPSHQVTQMGQEVILRCVPISNHLYFYWYRQILGQKVEFLVSFYNNEISEKSEIFDDQFSVERPDGSNFTLKIRSTKLEDSAMYFCASLSGSVRTEAFFGQGTRLTVV.